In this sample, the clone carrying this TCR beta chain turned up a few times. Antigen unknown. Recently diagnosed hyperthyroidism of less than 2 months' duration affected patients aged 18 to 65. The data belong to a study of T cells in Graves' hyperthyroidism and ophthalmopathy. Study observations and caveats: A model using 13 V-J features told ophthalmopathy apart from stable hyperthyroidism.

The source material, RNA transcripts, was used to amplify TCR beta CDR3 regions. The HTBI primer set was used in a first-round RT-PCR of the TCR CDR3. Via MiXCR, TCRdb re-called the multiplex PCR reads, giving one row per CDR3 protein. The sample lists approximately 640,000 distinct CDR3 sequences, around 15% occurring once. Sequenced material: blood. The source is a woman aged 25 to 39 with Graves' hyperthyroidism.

The CDR3 DNA is TGTGCCAGCATCGGGGGCGTAGAGACCCAGTACTTC. It specifies CASIGGVETQYF. The rearrangement uses TRBV6-1 and TRBJ2-5; D could derive from TRBD1 or TRBD2 (6 bases each). Germline CDR1 reads MNHNS; CDR2 reads SASEGT. V was trimmed by 7 bases and J by 4 bases, leaving 10 bases between them. The length of the CDR3 is 12 residues.